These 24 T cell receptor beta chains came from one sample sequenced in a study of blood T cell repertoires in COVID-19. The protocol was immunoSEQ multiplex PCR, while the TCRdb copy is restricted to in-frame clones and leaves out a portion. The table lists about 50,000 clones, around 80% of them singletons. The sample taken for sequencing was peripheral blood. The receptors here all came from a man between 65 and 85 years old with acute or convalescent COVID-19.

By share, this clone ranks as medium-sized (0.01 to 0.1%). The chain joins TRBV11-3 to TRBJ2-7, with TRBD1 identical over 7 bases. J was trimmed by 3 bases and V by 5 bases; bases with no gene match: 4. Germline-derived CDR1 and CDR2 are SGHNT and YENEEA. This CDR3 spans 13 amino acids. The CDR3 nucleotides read TGTGCCAGCAGCCTATGGGACAGCTACGAGCAGTACTTC. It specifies CASSLWDSYEQYF.

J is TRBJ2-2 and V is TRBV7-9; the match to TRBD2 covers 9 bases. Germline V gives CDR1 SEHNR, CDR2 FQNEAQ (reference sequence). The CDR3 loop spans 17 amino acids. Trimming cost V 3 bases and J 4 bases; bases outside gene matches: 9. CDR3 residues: CASSLGSGSGSTGELFF. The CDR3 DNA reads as TGTGCCAGCAGCTTGGGTAGCGGGAGTGGTAGCACCGGGGAGCTGTTTTTT.

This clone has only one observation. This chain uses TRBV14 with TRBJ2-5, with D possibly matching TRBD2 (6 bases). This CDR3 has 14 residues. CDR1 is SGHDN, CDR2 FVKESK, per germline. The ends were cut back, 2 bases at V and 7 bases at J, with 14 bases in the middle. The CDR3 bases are TGTGCCAGCAGCCAAAGTAGCGGTACAGGGACCCAGTACTTC. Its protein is CASSQSSGTGTQYF.

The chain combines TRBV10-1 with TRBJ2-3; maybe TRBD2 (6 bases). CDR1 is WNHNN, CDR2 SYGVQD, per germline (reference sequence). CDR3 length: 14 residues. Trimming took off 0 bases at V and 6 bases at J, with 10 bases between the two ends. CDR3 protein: CASSESAGSDTQYF. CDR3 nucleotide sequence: TGCGCCAGCAGTGAGTCGGCGGGGTCGGATACGCAGTATTTT.

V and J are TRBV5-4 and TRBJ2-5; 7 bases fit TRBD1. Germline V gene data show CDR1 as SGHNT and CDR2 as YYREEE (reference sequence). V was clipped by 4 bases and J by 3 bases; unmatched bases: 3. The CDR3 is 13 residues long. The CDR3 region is CASSNRGKETQYF. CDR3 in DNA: TGTGCCAGCAGCAACAGGGGAAAAGAGACCCAGTACTTC. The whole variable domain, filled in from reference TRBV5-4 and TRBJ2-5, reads ETGVTQSPTHLIKTRGQQVTLRCSSQSGHNTVSWYQQALGQGPQFIFQYYREEENGRGNFPPRFSGLQFPNYSSELNVNALELDDSALYLCASSNRGKETQYFGPGTRLLVL.

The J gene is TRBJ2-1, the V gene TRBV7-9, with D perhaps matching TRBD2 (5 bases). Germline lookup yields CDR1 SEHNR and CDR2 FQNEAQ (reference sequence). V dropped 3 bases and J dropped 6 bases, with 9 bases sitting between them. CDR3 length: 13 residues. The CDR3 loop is CASSFLGGNEQFF. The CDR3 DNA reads TGTGCCAGCAGCTTTTTAGGAGGCAATGAGCAGTTCTTC.

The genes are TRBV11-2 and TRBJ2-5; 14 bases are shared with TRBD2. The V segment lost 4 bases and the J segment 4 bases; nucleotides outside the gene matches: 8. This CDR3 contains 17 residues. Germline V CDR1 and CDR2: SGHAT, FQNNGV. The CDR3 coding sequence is TGTGCCAGCAGCTCCGGGACTAGCGGGGGACGGGGAGAGACCCAGTACTTC. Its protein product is CASSSGTSGGRGETQYF.

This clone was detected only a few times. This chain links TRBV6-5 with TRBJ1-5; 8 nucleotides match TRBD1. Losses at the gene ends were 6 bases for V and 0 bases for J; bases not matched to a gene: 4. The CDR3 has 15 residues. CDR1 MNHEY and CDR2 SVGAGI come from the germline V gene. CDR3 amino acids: CASSPGQVSNQPQHF. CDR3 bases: TGTGCCAGCAGCCCGGGACAGGTTAGCAATCAGCCCCAGCATTTT.

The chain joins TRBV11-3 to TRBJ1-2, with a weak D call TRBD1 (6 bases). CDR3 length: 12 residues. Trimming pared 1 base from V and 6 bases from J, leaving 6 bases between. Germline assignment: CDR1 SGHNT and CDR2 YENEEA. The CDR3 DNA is TGTGCCAGCAGCTTAGGACAGGATGGCTACACCTTC. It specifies CASSLGQDGYTF.

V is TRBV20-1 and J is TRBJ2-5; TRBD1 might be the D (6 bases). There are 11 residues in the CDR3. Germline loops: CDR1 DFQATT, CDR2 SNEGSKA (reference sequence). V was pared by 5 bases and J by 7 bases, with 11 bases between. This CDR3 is CSADPQGTQYF. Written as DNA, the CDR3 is TGCAGTGCTGATCCACAGGGGACCCAGTACTTC.

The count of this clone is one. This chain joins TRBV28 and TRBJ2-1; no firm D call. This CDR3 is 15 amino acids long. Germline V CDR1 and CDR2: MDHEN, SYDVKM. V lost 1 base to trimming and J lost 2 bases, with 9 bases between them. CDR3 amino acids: CASSLYQVTYNEQFF. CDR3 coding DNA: TGTGCCAGCAGTTTATATCAGGTTACCTACAATGAGCAGTTCTTC. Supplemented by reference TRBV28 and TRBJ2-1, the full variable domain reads DVKVTQSSRYLVKRTGEKVFLECVQDMDHENMFWYRQDPGLGLRLIYFSYDVKMKEKGDIPEGYSVSREKKERFSLILESASTNQTSMYLCASSLYQVTYNEQFFGPGTRLTVL.

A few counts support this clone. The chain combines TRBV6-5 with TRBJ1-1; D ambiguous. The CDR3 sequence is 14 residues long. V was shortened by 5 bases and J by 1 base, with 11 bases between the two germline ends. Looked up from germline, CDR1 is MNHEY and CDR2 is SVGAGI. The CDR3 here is CASSPWGGNTEAFF. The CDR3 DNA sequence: TGTGCCAGCAGTCCTTGGGGAGGGAACACTGAAGCTTTCTTT.

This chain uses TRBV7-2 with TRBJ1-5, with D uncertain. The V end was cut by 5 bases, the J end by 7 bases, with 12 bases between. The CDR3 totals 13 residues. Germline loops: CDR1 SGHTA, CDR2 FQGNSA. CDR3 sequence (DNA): TGTGCCAGCAGCCGGGTGGAGTCCCAGCCCCAGCATTTT. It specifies CASSRVESQPQHF.

The CDR3 region is CASSSGGNSPLHF. DNA for the CDR3: TGCGCCAGCTCATCGGGGGGGAATTCACCCCTCCACTTT. V is TRBV5-1 and J is TRBJ1-6; a weak D match, TRBD1 (5 bases). The germline V gene has CDR1 SGHRS and CDR2 YFSETQ. V lost 7 bases, J lost 7 bases, and 12 bases lay in between. The CDR3 is made up of 13 amino acids.

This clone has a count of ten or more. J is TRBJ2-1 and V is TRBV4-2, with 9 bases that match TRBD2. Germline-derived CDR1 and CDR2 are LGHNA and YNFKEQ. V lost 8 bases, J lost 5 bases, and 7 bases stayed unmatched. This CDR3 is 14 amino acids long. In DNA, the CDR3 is TGTGCCAGCGTGGAGGCGGGGGGGAACAATGAGCAGTTCTTC. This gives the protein CASVEAGGNNEQFF.

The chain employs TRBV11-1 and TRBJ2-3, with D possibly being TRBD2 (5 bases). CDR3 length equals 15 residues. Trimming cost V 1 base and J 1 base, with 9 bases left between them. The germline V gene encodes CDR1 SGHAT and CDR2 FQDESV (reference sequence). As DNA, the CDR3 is TGTGCCAGCAGCTTAGTCGAGGAGGGCACAGATACGCAGTATTTT. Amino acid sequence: CASSLVEEGTDTQYF.

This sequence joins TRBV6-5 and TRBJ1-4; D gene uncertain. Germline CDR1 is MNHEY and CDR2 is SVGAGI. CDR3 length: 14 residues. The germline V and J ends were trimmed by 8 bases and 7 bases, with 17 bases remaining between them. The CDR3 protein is CASARGLGAEKLFF. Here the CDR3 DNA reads TGTGCCAGCGCTCGTGGCCTTGGAGCTGAAAAACTGTTTTTT.

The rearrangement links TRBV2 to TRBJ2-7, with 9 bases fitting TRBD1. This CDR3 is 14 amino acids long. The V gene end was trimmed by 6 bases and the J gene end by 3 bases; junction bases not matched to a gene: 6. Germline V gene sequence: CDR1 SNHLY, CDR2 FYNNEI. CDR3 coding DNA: TGTGCCAGCAGCACCGGGACAGGGATCTACGAGCAGTACTTC. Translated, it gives CASSTGTGIYEQYF.

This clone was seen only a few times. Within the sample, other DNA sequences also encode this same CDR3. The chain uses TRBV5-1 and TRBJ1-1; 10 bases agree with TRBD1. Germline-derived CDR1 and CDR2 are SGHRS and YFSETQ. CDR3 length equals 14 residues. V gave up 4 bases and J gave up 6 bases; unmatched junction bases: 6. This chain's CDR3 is CASSLTGGNPEAFF. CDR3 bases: TGCGCCAGCAGCCTGACAGGGGGCAACCCTGAAGCTTTCTTT.

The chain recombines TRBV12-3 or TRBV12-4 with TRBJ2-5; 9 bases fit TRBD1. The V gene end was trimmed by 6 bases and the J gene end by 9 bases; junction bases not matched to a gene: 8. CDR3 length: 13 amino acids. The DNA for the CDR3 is TGTGCCAGCAGGCGCCGGGACAGGGAGGCCCAGTACTTC. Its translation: CASRRRDREAQYF.

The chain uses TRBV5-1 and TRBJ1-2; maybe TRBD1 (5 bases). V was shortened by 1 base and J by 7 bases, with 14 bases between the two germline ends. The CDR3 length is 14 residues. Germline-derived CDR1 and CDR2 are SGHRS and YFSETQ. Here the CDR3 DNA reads TGCGCCAGCAGCTTGCGGCAGGGTGAAACTGGCTACACCTTC. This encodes CASSLRQGETGYTF.

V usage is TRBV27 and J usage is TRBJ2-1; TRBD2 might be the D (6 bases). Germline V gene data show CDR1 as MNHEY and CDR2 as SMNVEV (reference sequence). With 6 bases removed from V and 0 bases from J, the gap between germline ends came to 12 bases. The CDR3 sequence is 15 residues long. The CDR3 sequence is CASSSSDNSYNEQFF. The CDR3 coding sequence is TGTGCCAGCAGCTCTAGCGACAACTCCTACAATGAGCAGTTCTTC.

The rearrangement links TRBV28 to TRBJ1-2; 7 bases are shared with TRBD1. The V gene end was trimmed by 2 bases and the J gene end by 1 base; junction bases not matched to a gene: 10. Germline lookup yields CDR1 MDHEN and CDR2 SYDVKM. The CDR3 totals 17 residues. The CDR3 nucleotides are TGTGCCAGCAGTTTAAGGTGGAGGGGGCTACATAACTATGGCTACACCTTC. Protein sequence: CASSLRWRGLHNYGYTF.

CDR3 bases: TGCGCCAGCAGCCAAGACTATACGGCGGGCGCTCTAGATACGCAGTATTTT. This codes for CASSQDYTAGALDTQYF. The chain recombines TRBV4-1 with TRBJ2-3; possibly TRBD2 for D (5 bases). The CDR3 runs 17 residues. V gave up 0 bases and J gave up 5 bases, with 18 bases separating them. Germline V CDR1 and CDR2: MGHRA, YSYEKL.